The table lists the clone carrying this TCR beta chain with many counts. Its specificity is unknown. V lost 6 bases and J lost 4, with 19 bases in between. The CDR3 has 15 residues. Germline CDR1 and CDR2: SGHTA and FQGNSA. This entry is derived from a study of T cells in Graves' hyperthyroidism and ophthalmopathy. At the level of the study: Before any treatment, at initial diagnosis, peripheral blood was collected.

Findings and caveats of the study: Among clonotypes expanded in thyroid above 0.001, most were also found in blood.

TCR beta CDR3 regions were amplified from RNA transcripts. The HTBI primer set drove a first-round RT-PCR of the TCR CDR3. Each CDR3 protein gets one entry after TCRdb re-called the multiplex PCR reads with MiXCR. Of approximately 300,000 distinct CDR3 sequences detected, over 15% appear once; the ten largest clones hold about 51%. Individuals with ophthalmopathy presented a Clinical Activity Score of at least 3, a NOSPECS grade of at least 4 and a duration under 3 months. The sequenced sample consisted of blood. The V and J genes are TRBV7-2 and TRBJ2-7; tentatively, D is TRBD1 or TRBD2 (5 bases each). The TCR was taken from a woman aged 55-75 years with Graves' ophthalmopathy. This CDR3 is CASSFARGHLYEQYF. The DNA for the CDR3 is TGTGCCAGCAGTTTTGCCCGGGGCCACCTGTACGAGCAGTACTTC.